The subject of this entry is one T cell receptor beta chain. The antigen remains undetermined. The germline gives CDR1 MNHEY, CDR2 SMNVEV (reference sequence). Trimming stripped 6 bases from V and 7 bases from J, with 13 bases between. This CDR3 spans 12 amino acids. The record originates from a study of graft-versus-host responses after intestinal transplantation. The table came from immunoSEQ multiplex PCR; TCRdb's copy has only in-frame clones and leaves some out. The sample carries approximately 100,000 clones, roughly 90% recorded once. V and J are TRBV27 and TRBJ2-7, with a tentative D call TRBD1 (7 bases). Sequencing used unstimulated CD4+ T cells sorted from spleen or lymph node cells, obtained before intestinal transplant. The sequence was obtained from a human donor who received an intestinal transplant. In DNA form, the CDR3 reads TGTGCCAGCAGCCAGACAGGGAGGGAGCAGTACTTC. Protein sequence: CASSQTGREQYF.